A single T cell receptor (beta chain) is shown here with its context. This clone's antigen is unknown. Base qualities are not at hand, and no much larger clone is one base apart. The data were taken from a study of shared clonotypes between healthy human individuals (dated by TCRdb to 2019 to 2021). The study in broad terms: The cohort comprised two women and a few men aged 18 to 49 years. To estimate repertoire size and how much clonotypes are shared between individuals, the study performed deep sequencing of blood TCR repertoires from about five healthy adults. Libraries were prepared and TCR repertoires were sequenced by different laboratories using diverse techniques, in order to increase sequencing depth and limit assay-specific biases. Per donor, leukapheresis produced somewhere between about 0.8 and 9 billion PBMCs.

The donors were healthy, HIV-negative adults with no recently reported acute infections or vaccinations. Every donor was a Caucasian adult living in Nashville, Tennessee, USA. For unsorted samples, tens of millions of PBMCs were counted, and genomic DNA was extracted using the QIAamp DNA Blood Mini kit. After blood collection by leukapheresis, PBMCs were isolated using Ficoll-Histopaque density gradient centrifugation and then cryopreserved in the vapor phase of liquid nitrogen. Beyond this particular receptor, the publication reports: Sampling was limited to blood, and TCR repertoires in tissue likely differ from TCR repertoires in blood. Based on pairwise subsampling, the degree of clonotype sharing among donors was expected to be affected by sequencing depth. Because the study included only a small number of donors, the genetic and exposure-history diversity represented was limited.

Using the deep immunoSEQ assay, TCR CDR3 regions were amplified from genomic DNA by multiplex PCR. Genomic DNA extracted from each cell subset was distributed evenly over all wells of several immunoSEQ 96-well plates, and each plate served as one replicate. Each replicate PCR for unsorted PBMC received about 310 ng genomic DNA, equal to 30,000 to 35,000 T cell genomes. Genomic DNA from unsorted PBMC was sequenced over ten immunoSEQ deep assay plates. The purified libraries were quantified using a Qubit 3.0 fluorometer, sized with a Bioanalyzer 2100, and then quantified again using the KAPA Library Quantification kit. Each immunoSEQ 96-well plate was sequenced on its own single-read 150-cycle Illumina NextSeq 550 flow cell. Per the original workflow: Because the immunoSEQ output included only junctional sequences and no quality scores, the filtering could not be the same as the filtering used for full-length reads. Sequences were annotated with PyIR, a Python wrapper for IgBLAST v1.9, and V/J genes and CDR3 were assigned using IMGT germline references. Reads were filtered out if the reads had weak V/J assignments (E-value above 1e-6), no CDR3, stop codons, out-of-frame junctions, or ambiguous translated residues. V3J clonotypes were defined by identical inferred V gene, J gene, and CDR3 amino acid sequence. The percentage overlap between two repertoires was calculated by dividing the number of shared unique clonotypes by the size of the smaller repertoire. Repertoire richness was assessed with RTK rarefaction, the Chao1 estimator, and Recon v2.1 estimates of unobserved clonotypes. The immuneACCESS repertoire file appears here via TCRdb, limited to in-frame rearrangements. These files lack a portion of the clones; in checked studies, under half of the deficit traces to unresolved V genes, and the cause of the others is not known. V and J calls and clone size are those listed in that table; D and trimming were worked out from the DNA. Present in this sample are fewer than 650,000 clones, 76% of which were seen just once. Together, the top ten hold roughly 13% of the sample.

This receptor was obtained from a woman aged 40 to 55 in good health. Some clones in this sample may be carry-over from other donors' samples. What was sequenced was PBMCs.

CDR3 sequence: CAKNSSNQPQHF. At the DNA level, the sequence is TGTGCCAAAAACAGTAGCAATCAGCCCCAGCATTTT. The rearranged segments are TRBV2 and TRBJ1-5; no D gene can be assigned with confidence. Looking up the germline V gene yields CDR1 SNHLY and CDR2 FYNNEI. The CDR3 sequence holds 12 residues, the cysteine and phenylalanine included. CDR3 DNA is the only sequence kept; it has 36 bases, read in frame from the first base. Trimming takes 10 bases from V and 0 bases from J, and the germline ends sit 7 bases apart.